This T cell receptor beta chain comes out of a study of blood T cell repertoires in COVID-19. About the research overall: Italy, Spain and the United States were the sources of the convalescent and acute COVID-19 samples. In each case, the material was cDNA or gDNA derived from T cells, B-cell-depleted T cells, or PBMCs.

V dropped 3 bases and J dropped 1; count of bases not matched to a gene: 14. CDR3 length: 19 amino acids. The germline CDR1 and CDR2 sequences are DFQATT and SNEGSKA (reference sequence). In the source study's methods: Estimation of nucleated cell counts was performed using reference gene primer amplification. The table came from immunoSEQ multiplex PCR; TCRdb's copy has only in-frame clones and leaves some out. V, J and clone size reflect that table, while D and trimming were determined from the DNA. Among 200,000 to 250,000 clones listed, more than 80% were seen once. The receptor's source is a woman aged 80 or older with acute or convalescent COVID-19. The J gene is TRBJ2-3, the V gene TRBV20-1; 12 positions agree with TRBD2. Specimen: peripheral blood. The CDR3 DNA reads as TGCAGTGCTAGTCGCCTAGCGGGAGGGCCAAGAGGGGGCACAGATACGCAGTATTTT. Its protein is CSASRLAGGPRGGTDTQYF.